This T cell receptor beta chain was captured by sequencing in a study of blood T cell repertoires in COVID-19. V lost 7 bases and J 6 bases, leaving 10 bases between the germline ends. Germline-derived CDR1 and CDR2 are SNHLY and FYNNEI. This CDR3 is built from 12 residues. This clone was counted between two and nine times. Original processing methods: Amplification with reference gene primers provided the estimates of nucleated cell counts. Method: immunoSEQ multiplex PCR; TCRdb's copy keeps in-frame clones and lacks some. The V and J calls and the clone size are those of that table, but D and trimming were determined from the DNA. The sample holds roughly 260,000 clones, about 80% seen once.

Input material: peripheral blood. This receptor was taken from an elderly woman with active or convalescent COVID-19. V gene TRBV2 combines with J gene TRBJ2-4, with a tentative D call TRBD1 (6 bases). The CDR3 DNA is TGTGCCAGCAAGCAGGGGTTAAACATTCAGTACTTC. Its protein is CASKQGLNIQYF.